This TCR beta chain was obtained from a study of CD8 T cells in Susac syndrome. A quantity of about 0.45 to 1 ug RNA underwent reverse transcription using random hexamers. TCRdb re-called the immunoSEQ multiplex PCR reads with MiXCR, one entry per CDR3 protein. This table holds under 200,000 distinct CDR3 sequences, 90% to 95% found once. Blood CD8+ and CD4+ T cells underwent high-throughput TCR beta sequencing. The CD8+ and CD4+ T cells were negatively isolated, with the TEMRA cells enriched by FACS. The sample holds one count of this clonotype. The ends lost 8 bases at V and 7 bases at J; junction bases unmatched: 3. The CDR3 has 12 residues. The germline gives CDR1 SNHLY, CDR2 FYNNEI.

This clonotype was sampled from a human donor with Susac syndrome. The sample consisted of CD4+ T cells from PBMCs. The chain carries TRBV2 and TRBJ2-2; 8 bases are shared with TRBD1. In DNA, the CDR3 is TGTGCCAGCTCGGGGACAGGCGGGGAGCTGTTTTTT. This codes for CASSGTGGELFF.